This T cell receptor (beta chain) was sequenced in a study of T-cell reconstitution after alpha-beta-depleted transplantation in children (dated by TCRdb to the mid-2010s). Study-level background: Using TCR repertoire profiling, the study quantitatively followed how T-cell immune reconstitution unfolded in children after TCRalphabeta/CD19-depleted allogeneic hematopoietic cell transplantation. Overall study results and their limits: Hyperexpanded clone frequencies declined over subsequent months; after one year, T-cell counts and TCRbeta diversity were mostly attributed to newly produced T cells. About two months after transplant, the apparently early recovery of alphabetaT-cell counts reportedly depended on just several hundred clones that had expanded rapidly and came from non-depleted graft cells. In some patients, the high TCRbeta diversity seen at day 60 was put down to recipient T cells and intrathymic progenitors that had survived conditioning.

The sample's treatment or condition label, decoded: allogeneic hematopoietic cell transplantation with graft depleted of TCRalphabeta T cells and CD19 B cells. The transplant recipients were children given TCRalphabeta/CD19-depleted allogeneic hematopoietic cell grafts. There are a few counts of this clonotype. The antigen it binds to is not known. One base away there is no much larger clone; base qualities are not given. Libraries came from PCR. TCRdb names Illumina HiSeq 2500 as the instrument used. TCR libraries were prepared with molecular barcoding, using unique molecular identifiers to normalize TCRbeta repertoire quantification. TCRdb took the public reads, trimmed them with fastp at Q25, ran MiXCR for clone calling and kept in-frame beta chains. CDR3 protein sequences are deduplicated, and each keeps its most common genes and DNA. The sample includes 250,000 to 400,000 distinct CDR3 sequences, with approximately 20% observed a single time. The ten largest make up 9.5% to 12% of the sample.

This material consisted of PBMCs, mostly from graft donor cells, taken 180 days after TCRalphabeta/CD19-depleted stem cell transplant. This clonotype was sampled from a male patient aged 10-17 years who had a stem cell transplant for acute lymphoblastic leukemia, so the T cells may come from the graft donor.

The CDR3: CATSRDLLQGATGELFF. The nucleotide sequence reads TGTGCCACCAGCAGAGATCTGTTACAGGGGGCCACCGGGGAGCTGTTTTTT. Rearrangement joined TRBV15 to TRBJ2-2, with TRBD1 matching 9 junction bases. CDR1 and CDR2 are read off the germline V gene (reference sequence) as LNHNV and YYDKDF. Taken from cysteine to phenylalanine, the CDR3 has 17 residues. The only DNA kept is the CDR3, 51 bases in frame from the first base. V is trimmed back by 0 bases and J by 4 bases, and the junction contains 6 bases that no gene match accounts for.